This T cell receptor (beta chain) was captured by sequencing in a study of T cells in Graves' hyperthyroidism and ophthalmopathy. Criteria for exclusion of patients were uncontrolled infection, other autoimmune disease, pregnancy or lactation. This CDR3 spans 12 amino acids. V lost 8 bases, J lost 1 base, and 8 bases lay in between. Germline values: CDR1 SNHLY, CDR2 FYNNEI. RNA transcripts were the template for amplifying TCR beta CDR3 regions. First-round RT-PCR of the TCR CDR3 relied on the HTBI primer set. A single record per CDR3 protein comes from TCRdb applying MiXCR to the multiplex PCR reads. The sample includes approximately 510,000 distinct CDR3 sequences, over 35% seen only once; the top ten take about two fifths.

The TCR comes from an adult woman with Graves' disease, either hyperthyroidism or ophthalmopathy (not recorded which). V and J are TRBV2 and TRBJ1-1; no firm D call. Input material: peripheral blood or thyroid tissue (not recorded which). Here the CDR3 DNA reads TGTGCCAGCTTAGCCCAGAACACTGAAGCTTTCTTT. This sequence encodes CASLAQNTEAFF. Combining the CDR3 with reference TRBV2 and TRBJ1-1 gives the whole variable domain EPEVTQTPSHQVTQMGQEVILRCVPISNHLYFYWYRQILGQKVEFLVSFYNNEISEKSEIFDDQFSVERPDGSNFTLKIRSTKLEDSAMYFCASLAQNTEAFFGQGTRLTVV.